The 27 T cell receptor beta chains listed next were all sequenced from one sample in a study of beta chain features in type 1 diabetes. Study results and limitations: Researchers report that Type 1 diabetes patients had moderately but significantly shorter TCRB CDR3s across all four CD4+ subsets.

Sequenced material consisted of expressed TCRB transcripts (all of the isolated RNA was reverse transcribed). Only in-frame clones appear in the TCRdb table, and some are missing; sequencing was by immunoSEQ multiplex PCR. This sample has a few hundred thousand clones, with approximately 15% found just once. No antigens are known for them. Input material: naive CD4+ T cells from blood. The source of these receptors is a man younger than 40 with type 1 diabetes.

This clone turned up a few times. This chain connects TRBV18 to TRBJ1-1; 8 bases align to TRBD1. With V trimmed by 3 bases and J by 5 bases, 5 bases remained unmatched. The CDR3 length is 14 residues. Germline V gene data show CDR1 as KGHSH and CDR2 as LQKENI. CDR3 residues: CASSPDRVRTEAFF. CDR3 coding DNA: TGTGCCAGCTCACCGGACAGGGTAAGAACTGAAGCTTTCTTT.

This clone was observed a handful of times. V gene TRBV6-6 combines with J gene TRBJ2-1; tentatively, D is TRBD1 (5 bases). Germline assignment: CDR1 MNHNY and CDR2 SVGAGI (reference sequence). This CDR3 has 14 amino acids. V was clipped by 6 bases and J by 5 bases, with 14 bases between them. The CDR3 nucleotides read TGTGCCAGCAGCCCTGAAGGACAACACAATGAGCAGTTCTTC. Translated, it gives CASSPEGQHNEQFF.

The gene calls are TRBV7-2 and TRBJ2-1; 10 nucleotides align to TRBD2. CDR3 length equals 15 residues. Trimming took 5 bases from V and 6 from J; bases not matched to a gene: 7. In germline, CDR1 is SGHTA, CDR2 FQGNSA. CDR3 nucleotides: TGTGCCAGCAGCCCTAGCGGGAGCCTTCCCAATGAGCAGTTCTTC. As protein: CASSPSGSLPNEQFF.

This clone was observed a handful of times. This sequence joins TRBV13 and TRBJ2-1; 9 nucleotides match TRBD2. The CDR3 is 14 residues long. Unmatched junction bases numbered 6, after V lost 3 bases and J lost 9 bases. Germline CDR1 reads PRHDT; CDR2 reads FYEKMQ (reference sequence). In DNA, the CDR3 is TGTGCCAGCAGCTTTCGTAGCGGGAGTACTGAGCAGTTCTTC. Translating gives CASSFRSGSTEQFF.

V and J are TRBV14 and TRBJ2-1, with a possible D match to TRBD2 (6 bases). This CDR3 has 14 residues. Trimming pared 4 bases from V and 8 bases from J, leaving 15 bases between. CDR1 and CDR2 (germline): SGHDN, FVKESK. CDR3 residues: CASSRSSGGHEQFF. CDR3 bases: TGTGCCAGCAGCCGGTCCTCCGGGGGACATGAGCAGTTCTTC. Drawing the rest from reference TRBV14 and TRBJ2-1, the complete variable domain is EAGVTQFPSHSVIEKGQTVTLRCDPISGHDNLYWYRRVMGKEIKFLLHFVKESKQDESGMPNNRFLAERTGGTYSTLKVQPAELEDSGVYFCASSRSSGGHEQFFGPGTRLTVL.

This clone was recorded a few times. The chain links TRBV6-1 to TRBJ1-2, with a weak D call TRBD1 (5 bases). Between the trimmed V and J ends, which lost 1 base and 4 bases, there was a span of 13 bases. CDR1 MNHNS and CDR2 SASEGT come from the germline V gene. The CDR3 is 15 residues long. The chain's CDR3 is CASSEGQGAGYGYTF. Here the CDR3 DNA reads TGTGCCAGCAGTGAAGGACAAGGGGCAGGCTATGGCTACACCTTC.

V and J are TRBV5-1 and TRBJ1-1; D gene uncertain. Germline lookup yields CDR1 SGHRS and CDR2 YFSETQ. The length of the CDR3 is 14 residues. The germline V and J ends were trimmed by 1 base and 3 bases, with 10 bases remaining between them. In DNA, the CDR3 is TGCGCCAGCAGCTTGTGGGGAGGGCACACTGAAGCTTTCTTT. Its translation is CASSLWGGHTEAFF.

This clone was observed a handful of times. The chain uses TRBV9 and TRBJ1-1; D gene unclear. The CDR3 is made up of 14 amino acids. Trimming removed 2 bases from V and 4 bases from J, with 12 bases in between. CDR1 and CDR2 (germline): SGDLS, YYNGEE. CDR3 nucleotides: TGTGCCAGCAGCGTGTCAGGCACCAGCACTGAAGCTTTCTTT. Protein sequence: CASSVSGTSTEAFF.

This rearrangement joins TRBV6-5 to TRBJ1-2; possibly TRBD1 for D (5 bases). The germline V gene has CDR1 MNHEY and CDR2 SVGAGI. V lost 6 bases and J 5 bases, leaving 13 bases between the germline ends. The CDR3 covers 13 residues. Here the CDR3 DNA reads TGTGCCAGCAGGCTAAGTCGACAGTATGGCTACACCTTC. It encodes CASRLSRQYGYTF.

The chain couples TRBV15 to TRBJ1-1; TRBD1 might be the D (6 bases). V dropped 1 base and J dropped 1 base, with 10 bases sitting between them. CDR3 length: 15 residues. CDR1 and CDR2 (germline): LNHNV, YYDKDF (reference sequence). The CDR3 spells CATSRGGGGNTEAFF. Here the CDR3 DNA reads TGTGCCACCAGCAGAGGGGGAGGGGGGAACACTGAAGCTTTCTTT.

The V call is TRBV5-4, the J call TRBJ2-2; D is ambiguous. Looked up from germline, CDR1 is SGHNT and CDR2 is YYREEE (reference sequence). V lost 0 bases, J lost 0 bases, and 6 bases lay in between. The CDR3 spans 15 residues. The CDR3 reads CASSLGPSNTGELFF. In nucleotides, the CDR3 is TGTGCCAGCAGCTTGGGGCCGTCGAACACCGGGGAGCTGTTTTTT.

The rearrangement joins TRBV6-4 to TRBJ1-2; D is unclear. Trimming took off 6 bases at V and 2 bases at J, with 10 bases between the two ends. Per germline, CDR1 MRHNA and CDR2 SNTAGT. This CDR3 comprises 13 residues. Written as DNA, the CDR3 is TGTGCCAGCAGATCCACAGACAACTATGGCTACACCTTC. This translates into CASRSTDNYGYTF.

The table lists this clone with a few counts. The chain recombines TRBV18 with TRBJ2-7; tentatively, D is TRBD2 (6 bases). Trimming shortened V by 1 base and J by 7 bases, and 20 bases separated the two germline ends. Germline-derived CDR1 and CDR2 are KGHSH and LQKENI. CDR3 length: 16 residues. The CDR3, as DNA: TGTGCCAGCTCACCACAATTTGGGGGGATCTCGGGAGAGCAGTACTTC. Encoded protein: CASSPQFGGISGEQYF.

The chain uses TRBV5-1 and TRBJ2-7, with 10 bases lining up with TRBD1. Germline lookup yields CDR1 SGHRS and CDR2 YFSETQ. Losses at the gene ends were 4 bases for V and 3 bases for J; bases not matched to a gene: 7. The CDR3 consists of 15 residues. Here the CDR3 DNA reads TGCGCCAGCAGCCCGGGACAGGGGACCCTCTACGAGCAGTACTTC. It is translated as CASSPGQGTLYEQYF.

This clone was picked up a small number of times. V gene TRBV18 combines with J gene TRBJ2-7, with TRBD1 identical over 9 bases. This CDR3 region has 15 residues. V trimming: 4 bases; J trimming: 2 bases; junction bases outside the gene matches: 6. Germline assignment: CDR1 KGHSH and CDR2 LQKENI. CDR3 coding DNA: TGTGCCAGCTCACGACTGACAGGGGGGACCTACGAGCAGTACTTC. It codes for CASSRLTGGTYEQYF.

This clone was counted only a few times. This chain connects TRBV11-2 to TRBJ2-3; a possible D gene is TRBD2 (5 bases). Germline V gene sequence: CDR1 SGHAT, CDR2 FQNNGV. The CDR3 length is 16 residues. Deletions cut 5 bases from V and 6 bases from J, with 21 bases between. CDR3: CASSPRERRPGDTQYF. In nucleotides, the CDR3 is TGTGCCAGCAGCCCGAGGGAGCGGAGACCTGGGGATACGCAGTATTTT.

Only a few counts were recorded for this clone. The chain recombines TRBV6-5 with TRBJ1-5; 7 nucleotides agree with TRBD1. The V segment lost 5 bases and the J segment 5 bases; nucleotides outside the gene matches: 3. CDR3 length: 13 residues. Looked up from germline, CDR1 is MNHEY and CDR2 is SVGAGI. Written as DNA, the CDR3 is TGTGCCAGCAGTACAACAGGGGATCAGCCCCAGCATTTT. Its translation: CASSTTGDQPQHF.

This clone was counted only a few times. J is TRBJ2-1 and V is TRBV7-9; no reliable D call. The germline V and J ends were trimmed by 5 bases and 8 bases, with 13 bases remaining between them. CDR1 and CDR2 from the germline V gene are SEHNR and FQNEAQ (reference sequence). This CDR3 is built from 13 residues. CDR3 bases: TGTGCCAGCAGCCCCTCTAGTACGTATGAGCAGTTCTTC. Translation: CASSPSSTYEQFF.

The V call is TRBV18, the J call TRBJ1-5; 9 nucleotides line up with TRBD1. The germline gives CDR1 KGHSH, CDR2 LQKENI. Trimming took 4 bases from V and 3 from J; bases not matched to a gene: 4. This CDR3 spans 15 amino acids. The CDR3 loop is CASSRGQGPNQPQHF. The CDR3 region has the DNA TGTGCCAGCTCACGGGGACAGGGACCCAATCAGCCCCAGCATTTT.

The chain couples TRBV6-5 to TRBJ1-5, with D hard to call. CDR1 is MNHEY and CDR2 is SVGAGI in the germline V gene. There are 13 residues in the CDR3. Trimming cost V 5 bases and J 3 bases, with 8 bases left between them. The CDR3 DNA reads TGTGCCAGCAGTACCGAACACAATCAGCCCCAGCATTTT. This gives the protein CASSTEHNQPQHF.

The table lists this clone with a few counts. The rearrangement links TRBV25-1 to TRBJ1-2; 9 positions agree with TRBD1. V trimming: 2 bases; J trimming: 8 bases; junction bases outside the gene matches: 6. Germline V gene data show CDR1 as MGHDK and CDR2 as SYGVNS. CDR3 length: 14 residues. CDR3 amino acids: CASSEVHRGHGYTF. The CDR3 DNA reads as TGTGCCAGCAGTGAAGTTCACAGGGGGCACGGCTACACCTTC.

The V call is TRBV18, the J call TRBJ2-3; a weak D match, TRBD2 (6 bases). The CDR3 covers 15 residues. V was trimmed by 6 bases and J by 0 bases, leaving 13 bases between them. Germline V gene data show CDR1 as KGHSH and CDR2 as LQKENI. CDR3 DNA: TGTGCCAGCTCCCCGACTAGTGCTAGCACAGATACGCAGTATTTT. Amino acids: CASSPTSASTDTQYF.

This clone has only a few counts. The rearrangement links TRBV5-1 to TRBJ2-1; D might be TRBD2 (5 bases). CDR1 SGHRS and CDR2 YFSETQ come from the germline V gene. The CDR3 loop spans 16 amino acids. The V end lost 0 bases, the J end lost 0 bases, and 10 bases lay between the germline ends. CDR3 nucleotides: TGCGCCAGCAGCTTGGTTGTGGGGAGCTCCTACAATGAGCAGTTCTTC. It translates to CASSLVVGSSYNEQFF.

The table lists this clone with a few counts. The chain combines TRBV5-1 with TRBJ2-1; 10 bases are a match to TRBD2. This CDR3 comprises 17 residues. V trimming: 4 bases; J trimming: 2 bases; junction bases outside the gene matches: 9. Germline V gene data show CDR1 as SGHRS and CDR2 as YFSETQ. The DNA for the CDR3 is TGCGCCAGCAGCCCCGGGATTCTAGCGGGAGCCTACAATGAGCAGTTCTTC. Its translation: CASSPGILAGAYNEQFF.

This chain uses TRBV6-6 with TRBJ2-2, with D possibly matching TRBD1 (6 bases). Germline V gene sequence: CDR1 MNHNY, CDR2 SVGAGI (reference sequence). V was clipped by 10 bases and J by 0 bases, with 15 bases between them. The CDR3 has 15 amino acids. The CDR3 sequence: CATRLGQPNTGELFF. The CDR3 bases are TGTGCCACCAGGTTGGGACAACCGAACACCGGGGAGCTGTTTTTT.

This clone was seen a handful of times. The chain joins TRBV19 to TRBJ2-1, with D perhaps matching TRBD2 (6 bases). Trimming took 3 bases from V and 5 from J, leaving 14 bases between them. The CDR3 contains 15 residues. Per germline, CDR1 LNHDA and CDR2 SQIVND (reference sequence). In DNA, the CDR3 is TGTGCCAGTAGTATCCCACCCGGGACTCACAATGAGCAGTTCTTC. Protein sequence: CASSIPPGTHNEQFF. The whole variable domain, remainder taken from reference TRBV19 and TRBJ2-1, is DGGITQSPKYLFRKEGQNVTLSCEQNLNHDAMYWYRQDPGQGLRLIYYSQIVNDFQKGDIAEGYSVSREKKESFPLTVTSAQKNPTAFYLCASSIPPGTHNEQFFGPGTRLTVL.

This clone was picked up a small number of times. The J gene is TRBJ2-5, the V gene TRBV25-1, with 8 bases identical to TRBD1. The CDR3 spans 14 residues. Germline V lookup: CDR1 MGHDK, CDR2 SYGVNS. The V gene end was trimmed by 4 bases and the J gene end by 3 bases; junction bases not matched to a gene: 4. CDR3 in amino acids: CASSAPTGEETQYF. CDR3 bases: TGTGCCAGCAGTGCTCCGACAGGGGAAGAGACCCAGTACTTC.